Sequencing of this T cell receptor beta chain was carried out in a study of cytomegalovirus exposure and HLA in healthy donors. Concerning this clone: Its antigen is unidentified.

Trimming cost V 6 bases and J 1 base, with 12 bases left between them. The CDR3 runs 14 residues. CDR1 MDHEN and CDR2 SYDVKM come from the germline V gene. Findings of the study overall: A few chains tied to CMV proved CMV antigen-specific in vitro. Across HLA loci, a later analysis found differing TCR association rates, with DRB1 most and HLA-C fewest.

PCR amplification relied on 60 Vbeta primers (plus 13 Jbeta primers). The repertoire was sequenced with immunoSEQ multiplex PCR; TCRdb's copy has only in-frame clones and lacks some. The sample carries approximately 100,000 clones, over 60% recorded once. This chain connects TRBV28 to TRBJ1-2, with a weak D call TRBD1 (6 bases). The clonotype originates from a man in his thirties or forties in good health and CMV-seronegative. The sample comprised PBMCs. CDR3 in amino acids: CASRQGGSNYGYTF. In DNA form, the CDR3 reads TGTGCCAGCAGACAGGGCGGGAGTAACTATGGCTACACCTTC.